Each of the 30 T cell receptor beta chains below was sequenced from the same sample in a study of CD8 T cells in Susac syndrome. Reverse transcription used roughly 0.5 to 1 ug RNA and random hexamers. TCRdb ran MiXCR on the immunoSEQ multiplex PCR reads and lists one entry per CDR3 protein. The repertoire includes some 110,000 distinct CDR3 sequences, 85% to 95% of them detected once, and less than 0.4% sits in the top ten. Sample: CD8+ T cells from PBMCs. The receptors come from a human donor with multiple sclerosis.

The V and J genes are TRBV29-1 and TRBJ1-2, with 10 positions matching TRBD1. The CDR3 covers 14 residues. The ends lost 5 bases at V and 6 bases at J; junction bases unmatched: 9. CDR1 SQVTM and CDR2 ANQGSEA come from the germline V gene. The CDR3 DNA is TGCAGCGTTTACGGACAGGGGGAGGACCATGGCTACACCTTC. Its translation: CSVYGQGEDHGYTF.

The chain carries TRBV27 and TRBJ2-1, with a weak D call TRBD2 (5 bases). Germline CDR1 and CDR2: MNHEY and SMNVEV (reference sequence). V gave up 2 bases and J gave up 9 bases, with 11 bases separating them. The CDR3 has 13 residues. CDR3 protein: CASSLVGVGEQFF. The DNA of the CDR3 is TGTGCCAGCAGTTTAGTGGGAGTGGGTGAGCAGTTCTTC.

The genes are TRBV7-2 and TRBJ1-5, with TRBD1 as a possible D gene (6 bases). CDR1 and CDR2 (germline): SGHTA, FQGNSA. Trimming took 7 bases from V and 7 from J, leaving 14 bases between them. The CDR3 runs 13 residues. The CDR3 DNA reads TGTGCCAGCAACAGGGTCAGGCGGCAGCCCCAGCATTTT. It encodes CASNRVRRQPQHF.

The V and J genes are TRBV30 and TRBJ2-7, with D possibly being TRBD1 or TRBD2 (5 bases each). The CDR3 extends over 16 amino acids. Trimming stripped 0 bases from V and 0 bases from J, with 15 bases between. Germline CDR1 GTSNPN, CDR2 SVGIG (reference sequence). CDR3 sequence: CAWSVPGLVSSYEQYV. CDR3 sequence (DNA): TGTGCCTGGAGTGTACCGGGGCTCGTAAGCTCCTACGAGCAGTACGTC.

The sample holds one count of this clonotype. The chain has TRBV12-3 or TRBV12-4 and TRBJ2-3; 7 bases map to TRBD2. The CDR3 is made up of 14 amino acids. Germline trimming cut 3 bases from V and 7 bases from J; bases unmatched to any gene: 7. The CDR3 here is CASSFGASGYTQYF. Here the CDR3 DNA reads TGTGCCAGCAGTTTTGGGGCTAGCGGTTATACGCAGTATTTT.

J is TRBJ1-1 and V is TRBV20-1, with TRBD1 matching over 7 bases. The V segment lost 6 bases and the J segment 7 bases; nucleotides outside the gene matches: 14. The CDR3 contains 14 residues. The germline gives CDR1 DFQATT, CDR2 SNEGSKA (reference sequence). In nucleotides, the CDR3 is TGCAGTGCCGAACCGACAGGGTTTCAAGTTGAAGCTTTCTTT. Translating it yields CSAEPTGFQVEAFF.

V and J are TRBV6-2 or TRBV6-3 and TRBJ2-7; a possible D gene is TRBD2 (6 bases). Germline assignment: CDR1 MNHEY and CDR2 SVGEGT. Trimming stripped 0 bases from V and 2 bases from J, with 8 bases between. The CDR3 contains 14 residues. The CDR3 DNA reads as TGTGCCAGCAGTTACTCTAGCGGACCCTACGAGCAGTACGTC. Translation: CASSYSSGPYEQYV.

The V gene is TRBV7-6, the J gene TRBJ1-5; D unresolved. Trimming pared 1 base from V and 5 bases from J, leaving 12 bases between. The CDR3 length is 15 residues. Per the germline V gene, CDR1 is SGHVS and CDR2 is FNYEAQ. This CDR3 is CASSLGPGKDQPQHF. The DNA for the CDR3 is TGTGCCAGCAGCTTAGGACCCGGGAAAGATCAGCCCCAGCATTTT.

The chain links TRBV20-1 to TRBJ2-7, with D unresolved. V shed 5 bases and J shed 2 bases, with 13 bases lying between them. Germline loops: CDR1 DFQATT, CDR2 SNEGSKA (reference sequence). This CDR3 is built from 13 residues. CDR3 amino acids: CSADPKEAYEQYF. The CDR3 DNA sequence: TGCAGTGCTGACCCTAAAGAGGCCTACGAGCAGTACTTC.

The CDR3 here is CSVEAGLSYNEQFF. The CDR3 DNA sequence: TGCAGCGTTGAGGCAGGGCTATCCTACAATGAGCAGTTCTTC. V is TRBV29-1 and J is TRBJ2-1, with D perhaps matching TRBD1 (5 bases). The germline V and J ends were trimmed by 3 bases and 1 base, with 10 bases remaining between them. The germline gives CDR1 SQVTM, CDR2 ANQGSEA. The CDR3 length is 14 residues.

The genes are TRBV6-5 and TRBJ1-2; no reliable D call. Germline V gives CDR1 MNHEY, CDR2 SVGAGI. The germline V and J ends were trimmed by 4 bases and 5 bases, with 17 bases remaining between them. This CDR3 has 15 amino acids. The CDR3 protein is CASSSGPLSSYGYTF. CDR3 nucleotide sequence: TGTGCCAGCAGTTCTGGACCGCTCTCTTCGTATGGCTACACCTTC.

This clonotype has only one observation. The rearrangement joins TRBV12-3 or TRBV12-4 to TRBJ2-7, with 7 bases fitting TRBD1. Trimming took 6 bases from V and 4 from J; bases not matched to a gene: 6. The CDR3 extends over 13 amino acids. The CDR3 protein is CASRNTGDYEQYF. The DNA of the CDR3 is TGTGCCAGCAGGAATACAGGGGATTACGAGCAGTACTTC.

This CDR3 reads CASSLSQGFTEAFF. CDR3 DNA: TGTGCCAGCAGTTTGAGTCAGGGGTTCACTGAAGCTTTCTTT. V is TRBV12-3 or TRBV12-4 and J is TRBJ1-1; possible D gene TRBD1, 6 bases. V was cut by 3 bases and J by 4 bases, with 12 bases left in between. The CDR3 sequence is 14 residues long.

There are a few counts of this clonotype. The chain has TRBV19 and TRBJ2-7; unclear D gene. Per germline, CDR1 LNHDA and CDR2 SQIVND (reference sequence). Trimming removed 5 bases at V and 3 bases at J, with 2 bases between. This CDR3 region has 10 residues. The CDR3 here is CASSYYEQYF. The CDR3 DNA follows: TGTGCCAGTAGTTACTACGAGCAGTACTTC.

The V call is TRBV5-1, the J call TRBJ2-3; D is undetermined. V was trimmed by 3 bases and J by 2 bases, leaving 10 bases between them. Germline loops: CDR1 SGHRS, CDR2 YFSETQ. The CDR3 spans 14 residues. The DNA of the CDR3 is TGCGCCAGCAGCTCCCGCAGCCTCACAGATACGCAGTATTTT. This sequence encodes CASSSRSLTDTQYF.

The rearrangement links TRBV28 to TRBJ2-7; D might be TRBD1 or TRBD2, each matching 5 bases. Germline lookup yields CDR1 MDHEN and CDR2 SYDVKM. The CDR3 loop spans 15 amino acids. The germline V and J ends were trimmed by 7 bases and 3 bases, with 19 bases remaining between them. DNA of the CDR3: TGTGCCAGCACCGGGACGGGAAGAGTTTTCTACGAGCAGTACTTC. It yields the protein CASTGTGRVFYEQYF.

The rearrangement links TRBV13 to TRBJ2-3, with 8 bases identical to TRBD2. This CDR3 is built from 16 residues. The germline CDR1 and CDR2 sequences are PRHDT and FYEKMQ (reference sequence). Trimming removed 3 bases from V and 2 bases from J; junction bases left unmatched: 7. Here the CDR3 reads CASSFPTSEDTDTQYF. The CDR3 nucleotides are TGTGCCAGCAGCTTCCCGACTAGCGAAGACACAGATACGCAGTATTTT.

The chain combines TRBV20-1 with TRBJ2-2, with 7 bases aligning to TRBD2. This CDR3 is 14 amino acids long. Germline CDR1 is DFQATT and CDR2 is SNEGSKA (reference sequence). J was trimmed by 4 bases and V by 3 bases; bases with no gene match: 5. CDR3 nucleotides: TGCAGTGCTAGGACTAGCTGGGGCACCGGGGAGCTGTTTTTT. This codes for CSARTSWGTGELFF.

This clonotype has just a few counts. J is TRBJ2-7 and V is TRBV11-2; tentative D call: TRBD1 (5 bases). The CDR3 consists of 15 residues. Looked up from germline, CDR1 is SGHAT and CDR2 is FQNNGV. Trimming took 5 bases from V and 8 from J, leaving 22 bases between them. The chain's CDR3 is CASSLGGRVYDKQYF. The DNA of the CDR3 is TGTGCCAGCAGCCTAGGTGGCAGGGTGTATGATAAGCAGTACTTC. The entire variable domain, with the rest obtained from reference TRBV11-2 and TRBJ2-7, is as follows: EAGVAQSPRYKIIEKRQSVAFWCNPISGHATLYWYQQILGQGPKLLIQFQNNGVVDDSQLPKDRFSAERLKGVDSTLKIQPAKLEDSAVYLCASSLGGRVYDKQYFGPGTRLTVT.

The rearrangement uses TRBV4-1 and TRBJ1-1; the match to TRBD1 covers 8 bases. The CDR3 loop spans 14 amino acids. CDR1 is MGHRA and CDR2 is YSYEKL in the germline V gene. Germline trimming cut 5 bases from V and 5 bases from J; bases unmatched to any gene: 7. CDR3 amino acids: CASSVQGGETEAFF. CDR3 DNA: TGCGCCAGCAGCGTACAGGGGGGCGAAACTGAAGCTTTCTTT.

J is TRBJ1-1 and V is TRBV9; possibly TRBD1 for D (6 bases). With 6 bases removed from V and 9 bases from J, the gap between germline ends came to 18 bases. The V gene's germline CDR1 is SGDLS and CDR2 YYNGEE. The CDR3 loop spans 13 amino acids. The CDR3 nucleotides are TGTGCCAGCACCCCATCTGGTGGGGGGCAAGCTTTCTTT. The encoded protein is CASTPSGGGQAFF.

The chain links TRBV12-3 or TRBV12-4 to TRBJ2-2; TRBD1 agrees at 7 bases. V lost 6 bases and J lost 7; bases outside the gene matches: 5. The CDR3 is 13 amino acids. The CDR3, as DNA: TGTGCCAGCAGGCGACAGGGCAGCGGGGAGCTGTTTTTT. Translation: CASRRQGSGELFF.

In DNA, the CDR3 is TGCAGTGCTAGAGAGGGGACTAGCGGCTACACAGATACGCAGTATTTT. Translating it yields CSAREGTSGYTDTQYF. The J gene is TRBJ2-3, the V gene TRBV20-1, with 11 bases aligning to TRBD2. V lost 0 bases to trimming and J lost 2 bases; unmatched junction nucleotides: 4. The CDR3 is 16 residues long. CDR1 and CDR2 (germline): DFQATT, SNEGSKA (reference sequence).

The rearrangement uses TRBV7-9 and TRBJ2-1; D is ambiguous. The germline CDR1 and CDR2 sequences are SEHNR and FQNEAQ (reference sequence). This CDR3 is 13 amino acids long. V was clipped by 1 base and J by 5 bases, with 6 bases between them. The CDR3 loop reads CASSLGGHNEQFF. CDR3 DNA: TGTGCCAGCAGCTTAGGCGGTCACAATGAGCAGTTCTTC.

The chain combines TRBV12-3 or TRBV12-4 with TRBJ1-3, with a weak D call TRBD1 (5 bases). This CDR3 comprises 15 residues. V was trimmed by 5 bases and J by 1 base, leaving 12 bases between them. In DNA, the CDR3 is TGTGCCAGCAGTCCGGCGGCAGGGTCTGGAAACACCATATATTTT. It yields the protein CASSPAAGSGNTIYF.

J is TRBJ1-5 and V is TRBV2; 10 nucleotides align to TRBD1. The CDR3 has 14 amino acids. The germline gives CDR1 SNHLY, CDR2 FYNNEI. V was pared by 6 bases and J by 9 bases, with 8 bases of the junction left unmatched. The CDR3 sequence: CASSQGQGRSPQHF. Written as DNA, the CDR3 is TGTGCCAGCAGCCAGGGACAGGGGAGGTCGCCCCAGCATTTT.

This CDR3 is CASNHQLVTEAFF. CDR3 coding DNA: TGTGCCAGCAACCATCAATTGGTCACTGAAGCTTTCTTT. The chain employs TRBV7-9 and TRBJ1-1; D is ambiguous. Germline CDR1 reads SEHNR; CDR2 reads FQNEAQ (reference sequence). This CDR3 is 13 amino acids long. The V end was cut by 7 bases, the J end by 4 bases, with 13 bases between. The variable domain in full, with the rest retrieved from reference TRBV7-9 and TRBJ1-1, is DTGVSQNPRHKITKRGQNVTFRCDPISEHNRLYWYRQTLGQGPEFLTYFQNEAQLEKSRLLSDRFSAERPKGSFSTLEIQRTEQGDSAMYLCASNHQLVTEAFFGQGTRLTVV.

The chain recombines TRBV11-1 with TRBJ2-1; 11 bases map to TRBD2. V dropped 3 bases and J dropped 1; count of bases not matched to a gene: 8. The germline CDR1 and CDR2 sequences are SGHAT and FQDESV (reference sequence). The CDR3 runs to 18 residues. The CDR3 DNA reads as TGTGCCAGCAGCTTGGGGCTAGCGGGGGGCCTTTCCTACAATGAGCAGTTCTTC. Its protein is CASSLGLAGGLSYNEQFF.

The CDR3 DNA is TGCGCCAGCAGCTACGGGGGAACTAATGAAAAACTGTTTTTT. Encoded protein: CASSYGGTNEKLFF. V is TRBV5-1 and J is TRBJ1-4, with D perhaps TRBD1 (5 bases). CDR1 is SGHRS and CDR2 is YFSETQ in the germline V gene. The CDR3 runs to 14 residues. V lost 3 bases and J lost 1, with 7 bases in between.

The rearrangement links TRBV7-9 to TRBJ2-2; 9 nucleotides align to TRBD1. The CDR3 is 16 residues long. Per germline, CDR1 SEHNR and CDR2 FQNEAQ (reference sequence). V gave up 5 bases and J gave up 1 base; unmatched junction bases: 5. The CDR3 DNA reads as TGTGCCAGCAGCCCCGTGACAGGGGGGAACACCGGGGAGCTGTTTTTT. It encodes CASSPVTGGNTGELFF.